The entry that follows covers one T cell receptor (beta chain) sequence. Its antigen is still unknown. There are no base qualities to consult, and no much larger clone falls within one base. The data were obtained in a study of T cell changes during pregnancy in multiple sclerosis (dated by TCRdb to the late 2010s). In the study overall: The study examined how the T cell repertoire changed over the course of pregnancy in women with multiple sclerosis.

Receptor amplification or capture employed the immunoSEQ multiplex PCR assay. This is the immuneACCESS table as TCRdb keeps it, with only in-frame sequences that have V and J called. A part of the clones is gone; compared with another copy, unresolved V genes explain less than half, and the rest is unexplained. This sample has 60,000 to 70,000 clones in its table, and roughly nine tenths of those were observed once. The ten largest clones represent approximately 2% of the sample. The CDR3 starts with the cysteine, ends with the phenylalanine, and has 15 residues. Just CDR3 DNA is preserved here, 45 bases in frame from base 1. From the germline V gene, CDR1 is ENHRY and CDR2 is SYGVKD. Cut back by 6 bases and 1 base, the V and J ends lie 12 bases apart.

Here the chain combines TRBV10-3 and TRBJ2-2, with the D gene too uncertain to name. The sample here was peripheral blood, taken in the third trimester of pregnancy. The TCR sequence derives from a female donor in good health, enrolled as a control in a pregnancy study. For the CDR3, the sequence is CAISFEVLNTGELFF. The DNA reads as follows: TGTGCCATCAGCTTCGAGGTGCTGAACACCGGGGAGCTGTTTTTT.